These 14 T cell receptor beta chains share one sample of origin, sequenced in a study of early T cells in non-severe SARS-CoV-2 infection. Via MiXCR, TCRdb re-called the 5' RACE reads, giving one row per CDR3 protein. The sample yields fewer than 80,000 distinct CDR3 sequences, roughly 4.5% seen once. The sequencing used whole blood, collected at baseline. Every receptor here comes from an adult who was a healthcare worker with PCR-confirmed SARS-CoV-2 infection or an uninfected control (not recorded which). The donor label of this sample is uncertain.

This clonotype was picked up a small number of times. This rearrangement joins TRBV21-1 to TRBJ1-2; TRBD1, the D gene given by the table, was not confirmed from the DNA. TRBV21-1 is an annotated pseudogene. This CDR3 comprises 13 residues. The CDR3 region is CASSGQRFYGYTF. In DNA, the CDR3 is TGTGCCAGCAGCGGACAGCGATTCTATGGCTACACCTTC.

Ten or more counts support this clonotype. The CDR3 DNA reads TGTGCCAGCAGCCCCGACCATGGGGGCTCCTACAATGAGCAGTTCTTC. Translation: CASSPDHGGSYNEQFF. The V call is TRBV7-2, the J call TRBJ2-1, with D perhaps assigned TRBD1 or TRBD2 (5 bases each). This CDR3 is 16 amino acids long. Trimming stripped 5 bases from V and 0 bases from J, with 14 bases between. The germline CDR1 and CDR2 sequences are SGHTA and FQGNSA.

At least ten counts were recorded for this clonotype. This rearrangement joins TRBV11-2 to TRBJ1-1, with TRBD1 as a possible D gene (5 bases). The length of the CDR3 is 17 residues. The germline V gene encodes CDR1 SGHAT and CDR2 FQNNGV. Deletions cut 1 base from V and 0 bases from J, with 15 bases between. The DNA of the CDR3 is TGTGCCAGCAGCTTAGGAAAGGGGACCGTAATGAACACTGAAGCTTTCTTT. It yields the protein CASSLGKGTVMNTEAFF.

This clonotype was seen repeatedly, ten times or more. This rearrangement joins TRBV27 to TRBJ1-5; possibly TRBD1 for D (6 bases). V lost 5 bases and J 4 bases, leaving 21 bases between the germline ends. Germline V CDR1 and CDR2: MNHEY, SMNVEV (reference sequence). CDR3 length: 17 residues. The CDR3 bases are TGTGCCAGCAGTACCCAATACCAGGACAGATTAAATCAGCCCCAGCATTTT. As protein: CASSTQYQDRLNQPQHF.

The rearrangement joins TRBV5-1 to TRBJ2-6, with a weak D call TRBD1 (5 bases). Germline V gene lookup returns CDR1 SGHRS and CDR2 YFSETQ. V was pared by 2 bases and J by 0 bases, with 18 bases between. The CDR3 extends over 19 amino acids. CDR3 nucleotides: TGCGCCAGCAGCTTAGCCCTACGGACACTCCTCTCTGGGGCCAACGTCCTGACTTTC. Amino acid sequence: CASSLALRTLLSGANVLTF.

This clonotype was picked up a small number of times. The rearrangement uses TRBV11-3 and TRBJ2-2, with unresolved D. This CDR3 comprises 12 residues. Germline CDR1 reads SGHNT; CDR2 reads YENEEA. Trimming removed 10 bases at V and 2 bases at J, with 8 bases between. CDR3 amino acids: CATGPNTGELFF. The CDR3 nucleotides read TGTGCCACCGGACCAAACACCGGGGAGCTGTTTTTT.

This clonotype showed up many times. The J gene is TRBJ1-1, the V gene TRBV18, with D unresolved. This CDR3 is 14 amino acids long. V was trimmed by 3 bases and J by 7 bases, leaving 15 bases between them. Germline CDR1 is KGHSH and CDR2 is LQKENI. DNA of the CDR3: TGTGCCAGCTCACCCAAGATCAAGCTTCATGAAGCTTTCTTT. Translation gives CASSPKIKLHEAFF.

As regards this clonotype: The junction departs from germline at one end; a sequencing error may be responsible. The chain is built from TRBV11-2 and TRBJ2-7; D gene ambiguous. The CDR3 totals 15 residues. Germline CDR1 reads SGHAT; CDR2 reads FQNNGV. CDR3 region: CVSSLRTVASYEQYF. The CDR3, as DNA: TGTGTCAGCAGCTTAAGAACAGTTGCAAGCTACGAGCAGTACTTC.

In DNA form, the CDR3 reads TGCAGTTCGACCCACCCGGGGGGGGCTGGGGAAAAACTGTTTTTT. This gives the protein CSSTHPGGAGEKLFF. The chain joins TRBV20-1 to TRBJ1-4; TRBD1 might be the D (6 bases). The V and J ends lost 8 bases and 8 bases respectively, with 24 bases between them. Per the germline V gene, CDR1 is DFQATT and CDR2 is SNEGSKA (reference sequence). There are 15 residues in the CDR3.

This clonotype turned up a few times. The rearrangement uses TRBV5-5 and TRBJ1-6; 9 bases agree with TRBD1. V shed 5 bases and J 10 bases; nucleotides not matched to a gene: 4. The CDR3 sequence is 13 residues long. CDR1 is SGHKS, CDR2 YYEKEE, per germline (reference sequence). The CDR3 sequence: CASRGQGGSPLHF. In nucleotides, the CDR3 is TGTGCCAGCAGGGGACAGGGTGGATCACCCCTCCACTTT.

This clonotype has only a few counts. This sequence joins TRBV12-3 or TRBV12-4 and TRBJ2-7; D gene uncertain. The V and J ends lost 3 bases and 6 bases respectively, with 15 bases between them. The CDR3 covers 14 residues. This CDR3 reads CASSFRQPVREQYF. The CDR3 bases are TGTGCCAGCAGTTTCCGGCAGCCAGTTCGCGAGCAGTACTTC.

The chain is built from TRBV7-2 and TRBJ2-1; TRBD2 agrees at 8 bases. The ends lost 0 bases at V and 8 bases at J; junction bases unmatched: 9. The CDR3 sequence is 16 residues long. The germline gives CDR1 SGHTA, CDR2 FQGNSA. CDR3 sequence reads: CASSLAVIAGQDEQFF. DNA of the CDR3: TGTGCCAGCAGCTTAGCGGTAATAGCGGGGCAAGATGAGCAGTTCTTC.

Many counts were recorded for this clonotype. The chain couples TRBV7-9 to TRBJ2-4, with D perhaps assigned TRBD1 or TRBD2 (5 bases each). Germline values: CDR1 SEHNR, CDR2 FQNEAQ (reference sequence). This CDR3 contains 15 residues. The V and J ends lost 7 bases and 0 bases respectively, with 13 bases between them. The chain's CDR3 is CASTPWGIAKNIQYF. The CDR3 nucleotides are TGTGCCAGCACTCCCTGGGGGATAGCCAAAAACATTCAGTACTTC.

The gene calls are TRBV19 and TRBJ2-1; D is possibly TRBD1 (5 bases). Per germline, CDR1 LNHDA and CDR2 SQIVND (reference sequence). The CDR3 has 14 amino acids. V shed 5 bases and J shed 1 base, with 9 bases lying between them. The CDR3 DNA follows: TGTGCCAGTAGTTCTCGACAGTCCTACAATGAGCAGTTCTTC. It is translated as CASSSRQSYNEQFF. Variable domain in full (rest from reference TRBV19 and TRBJ2-1): DGGITQSPKYLFRKEGQNVTLSCEQNLNHDAMYWYRQDPGQGLRLIYYSQIVNDFQKGDIAEGYSVSREKKESFPLTVTSAQKNPTAFYLCASSSRQSYNEQFFGPGTRLTVL.